The 11 T cell receptor beta chains below all came from one sample that was sequenced in a study of cytomegalovirus exposure and HLA in healthy donors. A multiplex PCR was run with 60 Vbeta primers and 13 Jbeta primers. Measured with immunoSEQ multiplex PCR; TCRdb has only the in-frame clones, and not every one. The sample contains approximately 190,000 clones, about 80% of which appear only once. Sequencing used PBMCs. The source of these receptors is a man aged 35-49 years in good health and CMV-seropositive.

The genes are TRBV7-3 and TRBJ1-1; a possible D gene is TRBD1 (6 bases). V was trimmed by 4 bases and J by 1 base, leaving 10 bases between them. The CDR3 contains 14 residues. Germline values: CDR1 SGHTA, CDR2 FQGTGA. The chain's CDR3 is CASSSGQPNTEAFF. CDR3 sequence (DNA): TGTGCCAGCAGCTCGGGACAACCGAACACTGAAGCTTTCTTT.

The gene calls are TRBV9 and TRBJ1-6; D call uncertain. Looked up from germline, CDR1 is SGDLS and CDR2 is YYNGEE. The ends were cut back, 4 bases at V and 2 bases at J, with 10 bases in the middle. The CDR3 runs to 15 residues. Written as DNA, the CDR3 is TGTGCCAGCAGCACGGGAGTACCCTATAATTCACCCCTCCACTTT. Its protein product is CASSTGVPYNSPLHF.

This rearrangement joins TRBV7-3 to TRBJ2-3; no reliable D call. Germline V gene lookup returns CDR1 SGHTA and CDR2 FQGTGA. The CDR3 extends over 14 amino acids. The V end was cut by 2 bases, the J end by 0 bases, with 6 bases between. CDR3 sequence reads: CASSLLGSTDTQYF. In DNA form, the CDR3 reads TGTGCCAGCAGCTTACTCGGGAGCACAGATACGCAGTATTTT.

This clone appeared a single time. The chain combines TRBV7-2 with TRBJ2-7; D gene unclear. Trimming removed 0 bases at V and 3 bases at J, with 12 bases between. The V gene's germline CDR1 is SGHTA and CDR2 FQGNSA. This CDR3 is 15 amino acids long. This CDR3 is CASSLAPSVVYEQYF. The CDR3 DNA reads TGTGCCAGCAGCTTAGCGCCAAGCGTAGTCTACGAGCAGTACTTC.

The chain links TRBV9 to TRBJ1-2, with D uncertain. There are 13 residues in the CDR3. Trimming left V 4 bases short and J 6 bases short, with 13 bases between. Germline CDR1 reads SGDLS; CDR2 reads YYNGEE. The CDR3: CASSPLGRDGYTF. The CDR3, as DNA: TGTGCCAGCAGCCCACTAGGGCGGGATGGCTACACCTTC. The full variable domain, completed using reference TRBV9 and TRBJ1-2, is DSGVTQTPKHLITATGQRVTLRCSPRSGDLSVYWYQQSLDQGLQFLIQYYNGEERAKGNILERFSAQQFPDLHSELNLSSLELGDSALYFCASSPLGRDGYTFGSGTRLTVV.

The V gene is TRBV28, the J gene TRBJ1-5; no definite D call. The CDR3 has 15 amino acids. V was clipped by 3 bases and J by 0 bases, with 9 bases between them. Germline V gene data show CDR1 as MDHEN and CDR2 as SYDVKM. The CDR3 protein is CASSFYRNSNQPQHF. CDR3 nucleotide sequence: TGTGCCAGCAGTTTTTACAGAAATAGCAATCAGCCCCAGCATTTT.

The table lists this clone with a few counts. In DNA, the CDR3 is TGTGCCAGCAGCTTGGCGGGAGAAAGATACACCGGGGAGCTGTTTTTT. This encodes CASSLAGERYTGELFF. The chain couples TRBV5-4 to TRBJ2-2; D might be TRBD2 (6 bases). CDR1 is SGHNT and CDR2 is YYREEE in the germline V gene (reference sequence). V was trimmed by 0 bases and J by 3 bases, leaving 12 bases between them. This CDR3 has 16 amino acids.

The chain uses TRBV10-3 and TRBJ1-1; the D gene is possibly TRBD1 (5 bases). This CDR3 has 14 amino acids. CDR1 and CDR2 from the germline V gene are ENHRY and SYGVKD. The V and J ends lost 4 bases and 1 base respectively, with 10 bases between them. CDR3 coding DNA: TGTGCCATCAGTGTCGGACATACGAACACTGAAGCTTTCTTT. Encoded protein: CAISVGHTNTEAFF.

This clone was counted a few times. V is TRBV2 and J is TRBJ1-3, with 7 positions matching TRBD1. Germline trimming cut 7 bases from V and 0 bases from J; bases unmatched to any gene: 9. The CDR3 contains 16 residues. The germline V gene encodes CDR1 SNHLY and CDR2 FYNNEI. The CDR3 sequence is CASTSQGPFSGNTIYF. DNA of the CDR3: TGTGCCAGCACGTCACAGGGGCCCTTCTCTGGAAACACCATATATTTT. The entire variable domain, with the rest obtained from reference TRBV2 and TRBJ1-3, is as follows: EPEVTQTPSHQVTQMGQEVILRCVPISNHLYFYWYRQILGQKVEFLVSFYNNEISEKSEIFDDQFSVERPDGSNFTLKIRSTKLEDSAMYFCASTSQGPFSGNTIYFGEGSWLTVV.

V is TRBV7-2 and J is TRBJ1-4; D perhaps matches TRBD1 (5 bases). V was clipped by 5 bases and J by 6 bases, with 13 bases between them. CDR1 and CDR2 from the germline V gene are SGHTA and FQGNSA. The CDR3 is 14 amino acids. The CDR3 loop reads CASSPGGSDEKLFF. DNA of the CDR3: TGTGCCAGCAGCCCGGGGGGGTCGGATGAAAAACTGTTTTTT.

This clone is a singleton in its sample. This chain joins TRBV4-1 and TRBJ2-3, with 12 bases fitting TRBD2. From germline, CDR1 is MGHRA and CDR2 YSYEKL. This CDR3 spans 16 amino acids. The trim removed 2 bases at V and 0 bases at J, leaving 0 bases unmatched. The CDR3 nucleotides are TGCGCCAGCAGCCAACTAGCGGGAGGGAGCACAGATACGCAGTATTTT. Protein sequence: CASSQLAGGSTDTQYF.